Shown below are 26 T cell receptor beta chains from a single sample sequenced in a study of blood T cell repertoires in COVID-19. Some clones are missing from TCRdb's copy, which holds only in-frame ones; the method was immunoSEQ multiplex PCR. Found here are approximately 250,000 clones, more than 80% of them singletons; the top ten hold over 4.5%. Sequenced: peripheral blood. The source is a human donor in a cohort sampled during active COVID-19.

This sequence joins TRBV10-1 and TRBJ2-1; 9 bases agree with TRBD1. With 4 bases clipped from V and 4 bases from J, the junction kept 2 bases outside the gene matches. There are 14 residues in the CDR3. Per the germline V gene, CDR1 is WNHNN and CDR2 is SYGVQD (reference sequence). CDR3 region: CASSAGTGYNEQFF. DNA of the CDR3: TGCGCCAGCAGTGCCGGGACAGGGTACAATGAGCAGTTCTTC.

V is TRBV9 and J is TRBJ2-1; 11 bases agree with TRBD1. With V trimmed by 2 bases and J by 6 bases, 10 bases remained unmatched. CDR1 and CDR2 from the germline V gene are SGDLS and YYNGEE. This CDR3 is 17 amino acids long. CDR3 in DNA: TGTGCCAGCAGCGTCACTATGATCGGGACAGGGGGCAATGAGCAGTTCTTC. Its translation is CASSVTMIGTGGNEQFF.

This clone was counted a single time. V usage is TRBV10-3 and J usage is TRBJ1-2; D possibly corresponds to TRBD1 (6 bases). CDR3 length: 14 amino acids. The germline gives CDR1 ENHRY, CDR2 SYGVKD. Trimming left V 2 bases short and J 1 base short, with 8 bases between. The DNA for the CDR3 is TGTGCCATCAGTGAGACAGGGTTTAACTATGGCTACACCTTC. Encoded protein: CAISETGFNYGYTF.

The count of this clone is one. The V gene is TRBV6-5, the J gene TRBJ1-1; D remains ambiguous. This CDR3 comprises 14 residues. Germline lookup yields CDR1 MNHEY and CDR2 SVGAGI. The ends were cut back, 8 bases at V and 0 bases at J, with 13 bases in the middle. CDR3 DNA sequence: TGTGCCAGCGGGAGGGAGGGTGTGAACACTGAAGCTTTCTTT. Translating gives CASGREGVNTEAFF.

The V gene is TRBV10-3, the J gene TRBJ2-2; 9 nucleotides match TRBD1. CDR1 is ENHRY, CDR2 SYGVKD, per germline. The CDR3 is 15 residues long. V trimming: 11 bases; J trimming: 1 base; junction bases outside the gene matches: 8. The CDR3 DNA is TGTGCCGTGGGAGGGGGACAGGGGAACACCGGGGAGCTGTTTTTT. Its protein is CAVGGGQGNTGELFF.

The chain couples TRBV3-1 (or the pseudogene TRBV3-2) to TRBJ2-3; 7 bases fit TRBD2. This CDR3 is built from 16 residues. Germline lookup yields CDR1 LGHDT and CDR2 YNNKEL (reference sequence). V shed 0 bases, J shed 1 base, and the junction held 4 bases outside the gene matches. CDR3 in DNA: TGTGCCAGCAGCCAAGATGCGGCGGGGGGCACAGATACGCAGTATTTT. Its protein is CASSQDAAGGTDTQYF.

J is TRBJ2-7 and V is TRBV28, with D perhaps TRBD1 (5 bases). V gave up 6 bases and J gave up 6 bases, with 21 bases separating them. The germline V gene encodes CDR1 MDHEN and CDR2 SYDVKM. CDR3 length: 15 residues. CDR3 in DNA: TGTGCCAGCAGCTCGGTGGCGGCAGGGCAACGCGAGCAGTACTTC. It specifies CASSSVAAGQREQYF.

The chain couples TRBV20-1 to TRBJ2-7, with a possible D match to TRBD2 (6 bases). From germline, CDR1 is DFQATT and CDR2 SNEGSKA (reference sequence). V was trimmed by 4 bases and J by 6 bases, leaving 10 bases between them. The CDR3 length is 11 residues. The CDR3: CSANGLIEQYF. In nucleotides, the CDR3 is TGCAGTGCTAACGGACTAATCGAGCAGTACTTC.

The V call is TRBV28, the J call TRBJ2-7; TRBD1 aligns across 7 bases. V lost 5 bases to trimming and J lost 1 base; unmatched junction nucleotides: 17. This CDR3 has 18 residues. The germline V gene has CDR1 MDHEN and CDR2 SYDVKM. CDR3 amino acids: CASSRNRGRWRMSYEQYF. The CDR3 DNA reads TGTGCCAGCAGTCGGAACAGGGGTCGCTGGCGGATGTCCTACGAGCAGTACTTC.

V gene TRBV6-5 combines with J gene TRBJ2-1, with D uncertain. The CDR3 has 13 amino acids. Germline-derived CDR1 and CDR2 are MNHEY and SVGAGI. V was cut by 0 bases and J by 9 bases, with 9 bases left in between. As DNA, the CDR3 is TGTGCCAGCAGTTACTCCTTAACAAGTGAGCAGTTCTTC. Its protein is CASSYSLTSEQFF.

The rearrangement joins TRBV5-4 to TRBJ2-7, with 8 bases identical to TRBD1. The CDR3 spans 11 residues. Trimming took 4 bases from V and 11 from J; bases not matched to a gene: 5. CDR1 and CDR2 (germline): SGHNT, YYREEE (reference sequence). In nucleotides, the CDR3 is TGTGCCAGCAGCGAGGACAGGGTTGAGTACTTC. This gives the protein CASSEDRVEYF. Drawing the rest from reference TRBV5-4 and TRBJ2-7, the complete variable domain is ETGVTQSPTHLIKTRGQQVTLRCSSQSGHNTVSWYQQALGQGPQFIFQYYREEENGRGNFPPRFSGLQFPNYSSELNVNALELDDSALYLCASSEDRVEYFGPGTRLTVT.

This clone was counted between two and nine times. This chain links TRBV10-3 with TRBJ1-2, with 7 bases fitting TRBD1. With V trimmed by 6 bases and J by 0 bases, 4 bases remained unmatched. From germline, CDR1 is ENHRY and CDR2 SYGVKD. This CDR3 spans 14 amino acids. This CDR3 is CAIRGTAANYGYTF. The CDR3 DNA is TGTGCCATCAGGGGGACAGCTGCTAACTATGGCTACACCTTC.

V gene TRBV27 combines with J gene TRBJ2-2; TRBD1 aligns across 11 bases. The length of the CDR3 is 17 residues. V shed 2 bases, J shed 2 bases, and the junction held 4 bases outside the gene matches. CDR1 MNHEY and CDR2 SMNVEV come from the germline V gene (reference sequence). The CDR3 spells CASSLGRTGGNTGELFF. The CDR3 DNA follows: TGTGCCAGCAGTTTAGGACGGACAGGGGGCAACACCGGGGAGCTGTTTTTT.

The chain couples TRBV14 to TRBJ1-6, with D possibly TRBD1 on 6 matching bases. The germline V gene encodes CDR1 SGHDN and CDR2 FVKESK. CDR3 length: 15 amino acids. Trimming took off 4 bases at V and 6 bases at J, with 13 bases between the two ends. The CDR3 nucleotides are TGTGCCAGCAGCCCCCAGACAGGAACTAATTCACCCCTCCACTTT. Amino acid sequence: CASSPQTGTNSPLHF. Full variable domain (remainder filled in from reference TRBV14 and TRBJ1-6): EAGVTQFPSHSVIEKGQTVTLRCDPISGHDNLYWYRRVMGKEIKFLLHFVKESKQDESGMPNNRFLAERTGGTYSTLKVQPAELEDSGVYFCASSPQTGTNSPLHFGNGTRLTVT.

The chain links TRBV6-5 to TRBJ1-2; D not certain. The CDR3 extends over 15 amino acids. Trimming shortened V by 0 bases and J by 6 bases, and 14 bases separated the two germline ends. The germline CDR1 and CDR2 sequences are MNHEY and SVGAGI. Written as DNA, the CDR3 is TGTGCCAGCAGTTACTCAATAGGGAGAAAGGATGGCTACACCTTC. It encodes CASSYSIGRKDGYTF.

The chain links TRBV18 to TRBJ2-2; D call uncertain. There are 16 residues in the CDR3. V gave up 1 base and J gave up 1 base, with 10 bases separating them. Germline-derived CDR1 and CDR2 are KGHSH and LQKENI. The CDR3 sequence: CASSPLEIKNTGELFF. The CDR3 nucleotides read TGTGCCAGCTCACCACTCGAGATAAAGAACACCGGGGAGCTGTTTTTT.

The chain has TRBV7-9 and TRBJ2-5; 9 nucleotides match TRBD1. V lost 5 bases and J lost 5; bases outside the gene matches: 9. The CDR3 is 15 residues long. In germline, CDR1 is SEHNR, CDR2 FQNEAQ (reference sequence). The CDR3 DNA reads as TGTGCCAGCAGCCCGGGGACAGGGAGGACTGAGACCCAGTACTTC. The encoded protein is CASSPGTGRTETQYF.

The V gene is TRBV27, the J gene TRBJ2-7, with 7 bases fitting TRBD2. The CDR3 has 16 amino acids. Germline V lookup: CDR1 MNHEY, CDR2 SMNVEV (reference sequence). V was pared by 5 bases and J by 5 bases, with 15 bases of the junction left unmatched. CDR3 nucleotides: TGTGCCAGCAGTCCTTTAATGGGCGGGAGACATCACGAGCAGTACTTC. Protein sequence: CASSPLMGGRHHEQYF.

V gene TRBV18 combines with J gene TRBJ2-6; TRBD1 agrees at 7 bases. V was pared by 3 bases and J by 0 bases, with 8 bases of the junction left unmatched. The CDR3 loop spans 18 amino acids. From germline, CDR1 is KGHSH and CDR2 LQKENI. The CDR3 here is CASSPYRDRVSGANVLTF. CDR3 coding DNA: TGTGCCAGCTCACCTTACCGGGACAGAGTCTCTGGGGCCAACGTCCTGACTTTC.

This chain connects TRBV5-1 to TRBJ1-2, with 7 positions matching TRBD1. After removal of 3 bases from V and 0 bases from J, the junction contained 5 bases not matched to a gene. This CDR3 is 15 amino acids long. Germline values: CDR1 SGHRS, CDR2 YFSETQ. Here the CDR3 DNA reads TGCGCCAGCAGCTCGTACAGGGGTCCTAACTATGGCTACACCTTC. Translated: CASSSYRGPNYGYTF. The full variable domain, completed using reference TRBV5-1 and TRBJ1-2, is KAGVTQTPRYLIKTRGQQVTLSCSPISGHRSVSWYQQTPGQGLQFLFEYFSETQRNKGNFPGRFSGRQFSNSRSEMNVSTLELGDSALYLCASSSYRGPNYGYTFGSGTRLTVV.

The CDR3 DNA sequence: TGTGCCAGCAGCGGCCGACTAGCGGCCTACAATGAGCAGTTCTTC. Its translation is CASSGRLAAYNEQFF. The chain uses TRBV9 and TRBJ2-1; 9 bases fit TRBD2. The CDR3 sequence is 15 residues long. Germline values: CDR1 SGDLS, CDR2 YYNGEE. J lost 2 bases, V lost 3 bases, and 3 bases had no gene match. The whole variable domain, filled in from reference TRBV9 and TRBJ2-1, reads DSGVTQTPKHLITATGQRVTLRCSPRSGDLSVYWYQQSLDQGLQFLIQYYNGEERAKGNILERFSAQQFPDLHSELNLSSLELGDSALYFCASSGRLAAYNEQFFGPGTRLTVL.

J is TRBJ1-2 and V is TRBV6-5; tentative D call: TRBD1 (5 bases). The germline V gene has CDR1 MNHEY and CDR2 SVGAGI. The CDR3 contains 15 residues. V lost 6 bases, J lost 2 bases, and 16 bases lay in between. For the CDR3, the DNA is TGTGCCAGCAGACCCCTGACAGACGCCAACTATGGCTACACCTTC. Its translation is CASRPLTDANYGYTF.

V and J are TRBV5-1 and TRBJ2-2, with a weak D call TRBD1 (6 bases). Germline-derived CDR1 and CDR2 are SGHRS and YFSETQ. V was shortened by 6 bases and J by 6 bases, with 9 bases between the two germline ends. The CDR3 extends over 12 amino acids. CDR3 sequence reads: CASNQGSGELFF. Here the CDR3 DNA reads TGCGCCAGCAACCAGGGGTCCGGGGAGCTGTTTTTT.

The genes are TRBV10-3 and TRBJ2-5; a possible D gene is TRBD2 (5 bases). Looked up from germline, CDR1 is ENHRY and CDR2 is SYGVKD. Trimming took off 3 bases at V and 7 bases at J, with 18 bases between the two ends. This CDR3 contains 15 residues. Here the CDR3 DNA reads TGTGCCATCAGTGACTCGGCTCGTGGCGAGGGGACCCAGTACTTC. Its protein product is CAISDSARGEGTQYF.

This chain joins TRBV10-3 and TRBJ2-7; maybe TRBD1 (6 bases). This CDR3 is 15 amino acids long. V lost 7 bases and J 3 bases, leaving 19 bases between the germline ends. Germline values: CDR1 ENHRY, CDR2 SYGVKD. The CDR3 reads CAIKFKTGTIYEQYF. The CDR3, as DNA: TGTGCCATCAAGTTTAAGACAGGTACGATCTACGAGCAGTACTTC.

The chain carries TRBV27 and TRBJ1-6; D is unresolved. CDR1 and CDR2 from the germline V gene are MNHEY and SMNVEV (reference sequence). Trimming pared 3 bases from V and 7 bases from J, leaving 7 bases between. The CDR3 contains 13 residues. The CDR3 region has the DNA TGTGCCAGCAGTTTGCGGGAGAATTCACCCCTCCACTTT. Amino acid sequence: CASSLRENSPLHF.